This entry lists 3 T cell receptor beta chains sequenced from one sample in a study of CD8 T cells in ankylosing spondylitis. Study observations and caveats: In ankylosing spondylitis blood, a motif of roughly eight highly homologous TCR beta variants appeared characteristic.

From the 5' RACE reads, TCRdb called clonotypes with MiXCR, one entry per CDR3 protein. The sample includes about 460,000 distinct CDR3 sequences, approximately 5% of them seen just once. Antigens of these TCRs are unknown. The sequenced sample was blood, either unsorted or a sorted T cell fraction (not recorded which). All receptors derive from a male donor with ankylosing spondylitis.

The chain is built from TRBV29-1 and TRBJ1-1; D not resolved. The CDR3 totals 12 residues. Trimming left V 5 bases short and J 3 bases short, with 10 bases between. Germline V lookup: CDR1 SQVTM, CDR2 ANQGSEA. CDR3 coding DNA: TGCAGCGTTTTTCTCAGATACACTGAAGCTTTCTTT. Residues: CSVFLRYTEAFF.

In its sample, this clonotype was seen a few times. V usage is TRBV5-6 and J usage is TRBJ1-2, with 9 bases matching TRBD1. V lost 4 bases and J lost 0; bases outside the gene matches: 7. There are 16 residues in the CDR3. CDR1 SGHDT and CDR2 YYEEEE come from the germline V gene. The CDR3 bases are TGTGCCAGCAGCGTGAGGGACAGGGAAGCTAACTATGGCTACACCTTC. Protein: CASSVRDREANYGYTF.

This clonotype was found many times. The chain joins TRBV7-9 to TRBJ2-7; 7 bases map to TRBD1. CDR1 SEHNR and CDR2 FQNEAQ come from the germline V gene (reference sequence). Unmatched junction bases numbered 7, after V lost 5 bases and J lost 0 bases. The CDR3 length is 15 residues. As DNA, the CDR3 is TGTGCCAGCAGCCAGAGGGGGCCCCACTCCTACGAGCAGTACTTC. Amino acid sequence: CASSQRGPHSYEQYF.